These 17 T cell receptor beta chains were all obtained from the same sample, sequenced in a study of CXCR3-negative and CXCR3-positive naive CD8 T cells. Preparation of TRB cDNA libraries relied on 5' RACE carrying UMI labels. TCRdb reprocessed the 5' RACE reads and keeps a single row for each CDR3 protein, giving no DNA. The sample shows a few thousand distinct CDR3 sequences, and around 1.3% sits with its ten largest clones. The sample consisted of naive CXCR3- CD8+ T cells from blood. Specified subset: CD45RO-CCR7+CD27+CD95- naive CD8+ T cells lacking CXCR3 (TNR3-). These receptors originate from a human donor in good health. Some clones in this sample may be carry-over from other donors' samples.

Frequency places this clonotype as medium-sized. V and J are TRBV29-1 and TRBJ2-7; the D gene TCRdb calls, TRBD1, cannot be checked with no DNA. The CDR3 is 13 amino acids. The germline gives CDR1 SQVTM, CDR2 ANQGSEA. The CDR3 region is CSAQVLGGDEQYF.

According to its frequency, this clonotype is medium-sized. The rearrangement links TRBV29-1 to TRBJ2-1. There are 12 residues in the CDR3. Germline-derived CDR1 and CDR2 are SQVTM and ANQGSEA. CDR3 in amino acids: CSVSPSRSEQFF.

This chain connects TRBV14 to TRBJ2-5; TCRdb calls TRBD1, which cannot be checked without DNA. CDR1 is SGHDN and CDR2 is FVKESK in the germline V gene. This CDR3 spans 15 amino acids. The CDR3 sequence is CASSRYRTGEETQYF.

The rearrangement joins TRBV20-1 to TRBJ1-6. This CDR3 is 14 amino acids long. Germline lookup yields CDR1 DFQATT and CDR2 SNEGSKA (reference sequence). The CDR3 reads CSATFTAMNSPLHF.

Frequency places this clonotype as medium-sized. CDR3 region: CASSLTGSGYEQYF. The chain combines TRBV7-2 with TRBJ2-7. CDR1 and CDR2 (germline): SGHTA, FQGNSA. The CDR3 length is 14 residues.

The genes are TRBV7-2 and TRBJ2-7; the TCRdb D gene call, TRBD1, has no DNA to confirm it. Looked up from germline, CDR1 is SGHTA and CDR2 is FQGNSA. This CDR3 has 17 amino acids. CDR3 in amino acids: CASSLAPGDNVGYEQYF.

This clonotype is classed as medium-sized (0.01 to 0.1%) by frequency. This sequence joins TRBV2 and TRBJ2-5. This CDR3 is 14 amino acids long. The germline CDR1 and CDR2 sequences are SNHLY and FYNNEI. CDR3 in amino acids: CASSDPTEQETQYF.

This sequence joins TRBV20-1 and TRBJ1-2; TCRdb lists TRBD1, though no DNA is available to test this call. CDR1 and CDR2 (germline): DFQATT, SNEGSKA (reference sequence). CDR3 size: 15 residues. The chain's CDR3 is CSARDPTGDNHGYTF.

This sequence joins TRBV20-1 and TRBJ2-1; lacking DNA, the TRBD1 call made by TCRdb goes unchecked. The length of the CDR3 is 14 residues. Germline CDR1 DFQATT, CDR2 SNEGSKA (reference sequence). CDR3 in amino acids: CSASRGSTYNEQFF.

This rearrangement joins TRBV29-1 to TRBJ2-3; TCRdb gives TRBD2 as the D gene, but with no DNA this cannot be confirmed. Germline V gene lookup returns CDR1 SQVTM and CDR2 ANQGSEA. The CDR3 loop spans 15 amino acids. The CDR3 spells CSAGRTSGSTDTQYF.

This clonotype is called medium-sized (0.01 to 0.1%) based on its frequency. V usage is TRBV29-1 and J usage is TRBJ2-1. The germline CDR1 and CDR2 sequences are SQVTM and ANQGSEA. The length of the CDR3 is 11 residues. CDR3 in amino acids: CSGGSYNEQFF.

Considering frequency, this clonotype is medium-sized. V usage is TRBV12-3 or TRBV12-4 and J usage is TRBJ2-3; absent DNA, TCRdb's TRBD2 call cannot be checked. The CDR3 consists of 18 residues. The CDR3 reads CASSFPAGGPTPTDTQYF.

This clonotype is identified as medium-sized from frequency. V gene TRBV6-5 combines with J gene TRBJ1-5; no DNA is available, so the TRBD1 call from TCRdb remains unchecked. Germline V lookup: CDR1 MNHEY, CDR2 SVGAGI. The CDR3 consists of 14 residues. CDR3: CASSLQGGNQPQHF.

This clonotype is labeled medium-sized (0.01 to 0.1%) based on frequency. The chain recombines TRBV29-1 with TRBJ1-2; without DNA, the TCRdb call of TRBD1 cannot be checked. CDR3 length: 15 residues. Germline V CDR1 and CDR2: SQVTM, ANQGSEA. The CDR3 reads CSLTKGGGGDYGYTF.

Judged by frequency, this clonotype is medium-sized. The rearrangement links TRBV4-1 to TRBJ2-3; the TRBD2 assignment by TCRdb is unverifiable without DNA. The germline CDR1 and CDR2 sequences are MGHRA and YSYEKL. The CDR3 runs to 17 residues. The CDR3: CASSYRLAGVQTDTQYF.

By frequency, this clonotype registers medium-sized. This chain joins TRBV5-1 and TRBJ2-6; the D call of TRBD1 rests on TCRdb alone, since no DNA is present to check it. Germline CDR1 reads SGHRS; CDR2 reads YFSETQ. The CDR3 is 17 amino acids. CDR3 protein: CASSFRQVSSGANVLTF.

This clonotype counts as medium-sized by frequency. The chain has TRBV29-1 and TRBJ1-2; without DNA, the TCRdb call of TRBD1 cannot be checked. Germline-derived CDR1 and CDR2 are SQVTM and ANQGSEA. The CDR3 contains 13 residues. CDR3 sequence reads: CSVDDRGLNGYTF.